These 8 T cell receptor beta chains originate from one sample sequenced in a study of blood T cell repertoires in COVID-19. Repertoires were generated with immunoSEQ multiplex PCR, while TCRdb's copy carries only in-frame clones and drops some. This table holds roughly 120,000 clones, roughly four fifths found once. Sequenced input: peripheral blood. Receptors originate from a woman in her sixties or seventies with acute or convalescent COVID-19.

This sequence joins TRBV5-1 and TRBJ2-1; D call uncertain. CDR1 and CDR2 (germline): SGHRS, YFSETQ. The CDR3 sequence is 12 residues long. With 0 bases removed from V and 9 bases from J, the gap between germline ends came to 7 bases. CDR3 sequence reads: CASSLGVSEQFF. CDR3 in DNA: TGCGCCAGCAGCTTGGGAGTAAGTGAGCAGTTCTTC.

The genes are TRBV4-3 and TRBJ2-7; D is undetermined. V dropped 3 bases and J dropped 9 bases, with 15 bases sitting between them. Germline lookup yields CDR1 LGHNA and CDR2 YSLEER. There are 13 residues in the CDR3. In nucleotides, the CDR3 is TGCGCCAGCAGCCACACACCGTTGGTCTGGCAGTACTTC. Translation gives CASSHTPLVWQYF.

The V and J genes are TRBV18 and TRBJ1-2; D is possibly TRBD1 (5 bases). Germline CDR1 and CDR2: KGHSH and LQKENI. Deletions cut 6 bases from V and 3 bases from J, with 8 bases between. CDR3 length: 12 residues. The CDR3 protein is CASSRGDYGYTF. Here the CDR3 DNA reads TGTGCCAGCTCTCGGGGGGACTATGGCTACACCTTC.

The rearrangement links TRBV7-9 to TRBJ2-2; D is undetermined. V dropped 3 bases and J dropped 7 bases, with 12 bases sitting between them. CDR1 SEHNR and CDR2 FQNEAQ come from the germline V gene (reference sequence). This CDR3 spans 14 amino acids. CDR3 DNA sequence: TGTGCCAGCAGCTTCCTGACTCCCGACGGGGAGCTGTTTTTT. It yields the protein CASSFLTPDGELFF.

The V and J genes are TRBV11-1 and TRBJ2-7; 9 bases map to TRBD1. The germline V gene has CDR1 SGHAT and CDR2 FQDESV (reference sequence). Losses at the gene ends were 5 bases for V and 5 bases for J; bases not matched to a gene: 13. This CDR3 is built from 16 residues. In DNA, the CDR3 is TGTGCCAGCAGCACCCTCCTAGGACAGGGGAAGGACGAGCAGTACTTC. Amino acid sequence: CASSTLLGQGKDEQYF.

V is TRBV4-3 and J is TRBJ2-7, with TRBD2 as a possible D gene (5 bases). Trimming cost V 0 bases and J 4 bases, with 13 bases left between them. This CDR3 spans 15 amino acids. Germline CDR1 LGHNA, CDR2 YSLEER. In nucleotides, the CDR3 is TGCGCCAGCAGCCAAGATTTGGGGAGTCAATACGAGCAGTACTTC. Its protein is CASSQDLGSQYEQYF.

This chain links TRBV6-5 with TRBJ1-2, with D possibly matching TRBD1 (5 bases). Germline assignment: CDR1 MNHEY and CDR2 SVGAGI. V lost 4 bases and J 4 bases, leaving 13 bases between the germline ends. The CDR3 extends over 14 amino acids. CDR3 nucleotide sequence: TGTGCCAGCAGTTTACATGGAGGGACCTATGGCTACACCTTC. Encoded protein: CASSLHGGTYGYTF.

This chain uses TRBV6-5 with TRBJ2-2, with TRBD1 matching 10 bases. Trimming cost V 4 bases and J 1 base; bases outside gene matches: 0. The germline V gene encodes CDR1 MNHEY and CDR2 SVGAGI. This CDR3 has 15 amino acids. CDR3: CASSWDRGNTGELFF. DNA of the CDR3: TGTGCCAGCAGTTGGGACAGGGGGAACACCGGGGAGCTGTTTTTT.